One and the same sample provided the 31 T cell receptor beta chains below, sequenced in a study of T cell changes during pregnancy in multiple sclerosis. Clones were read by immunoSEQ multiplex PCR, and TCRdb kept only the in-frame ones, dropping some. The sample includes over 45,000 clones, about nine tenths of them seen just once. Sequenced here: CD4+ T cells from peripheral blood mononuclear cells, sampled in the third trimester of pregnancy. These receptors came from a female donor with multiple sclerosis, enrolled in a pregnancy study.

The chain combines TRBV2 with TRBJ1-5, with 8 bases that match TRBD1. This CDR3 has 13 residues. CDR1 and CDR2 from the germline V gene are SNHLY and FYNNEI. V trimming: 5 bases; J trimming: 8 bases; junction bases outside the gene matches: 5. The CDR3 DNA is TGTGCCAGCAGTAGGCAGACAGGGGAGCCCCAGCATTTT. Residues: CASSRQTGEPQHF.

The CDR3 spells CASSQALEGYGYTF. As DNA, the CDR3 is TGCGCCAGCAGCCAAGCATTGGAGGGGTATGGCTACACCTTC. J is TRBJ1-2 and V is TRBV4-1; perhaps TRBD1 as D (5 bases). The CDR3 is 14 amino acids. Trimming stripped 1 base from V and 5 bases from J, with 11 bases between. CDR1 is MGHRA and CDR2 is YSYEKL in the germline V gene.

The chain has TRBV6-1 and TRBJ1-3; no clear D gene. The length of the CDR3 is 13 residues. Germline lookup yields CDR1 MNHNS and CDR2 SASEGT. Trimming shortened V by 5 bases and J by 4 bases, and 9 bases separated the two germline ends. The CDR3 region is CASSRTRGNTIYF. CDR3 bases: TGTGCCAGCAGTCGAACGAGGGGAAACACCATATATTTT.

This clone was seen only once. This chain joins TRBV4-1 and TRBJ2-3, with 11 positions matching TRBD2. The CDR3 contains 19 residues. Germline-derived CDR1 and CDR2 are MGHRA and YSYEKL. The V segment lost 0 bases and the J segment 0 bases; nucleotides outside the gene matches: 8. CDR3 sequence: CASSQDPTSGVSSTDTQYF. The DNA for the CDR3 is TGCGCCAGCAGCCAAGATCCGACTAGCGGGGTGTCTAGCACAGATACGCAGTATTTT.

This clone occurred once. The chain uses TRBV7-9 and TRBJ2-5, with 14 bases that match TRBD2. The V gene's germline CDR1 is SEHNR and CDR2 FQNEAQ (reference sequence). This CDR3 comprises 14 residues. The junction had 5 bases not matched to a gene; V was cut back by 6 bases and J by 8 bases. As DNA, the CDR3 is TGTGCCAGCAGTATGGGACTAGCGGGAGAAACCCAGTACTTC. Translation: CASSMGLAGETQYF.

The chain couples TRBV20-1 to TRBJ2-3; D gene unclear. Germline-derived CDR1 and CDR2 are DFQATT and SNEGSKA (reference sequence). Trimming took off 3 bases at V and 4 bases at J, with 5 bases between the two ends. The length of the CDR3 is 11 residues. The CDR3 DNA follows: TGCAGTGCTAGGTTATCAGATACGCAGTATTTT. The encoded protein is CSARLSDTQYF.

CDR3 loop: CASTYKGKSVSGNTEAFF. The CDR3 DNA follows: TGTGCCAGTACCTACAAGGGGAAGTCGGTCTCGGGTAACACTGAAGCTTTCTTT. V and J are TRBV19 and TRBJ1-1; D might be TRBD1 (5 bases). V lost 7 bases and J lost 2, with 26 bases in between. The V gene's germline CDR1 is LNHDA and CDR2 SQIVND (reference sequence). There are 18 residues in the CDR3.

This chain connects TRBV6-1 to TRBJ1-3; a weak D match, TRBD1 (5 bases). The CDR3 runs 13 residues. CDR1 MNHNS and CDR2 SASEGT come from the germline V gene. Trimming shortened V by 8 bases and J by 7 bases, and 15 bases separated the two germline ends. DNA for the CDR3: TGTGCCAGCGGGGCCAACCCCCAGAACACCATATATTTT. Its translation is CASGANPQNTIYF.

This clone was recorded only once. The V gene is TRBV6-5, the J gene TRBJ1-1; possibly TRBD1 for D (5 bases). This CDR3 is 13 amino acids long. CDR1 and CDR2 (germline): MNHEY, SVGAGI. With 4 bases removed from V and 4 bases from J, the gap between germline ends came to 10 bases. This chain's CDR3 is CASSWQGRTEAFF. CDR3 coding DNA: TGTGCCAGCAGTTGGCAGGGCCGCACTGAAGCTTTCTTT.

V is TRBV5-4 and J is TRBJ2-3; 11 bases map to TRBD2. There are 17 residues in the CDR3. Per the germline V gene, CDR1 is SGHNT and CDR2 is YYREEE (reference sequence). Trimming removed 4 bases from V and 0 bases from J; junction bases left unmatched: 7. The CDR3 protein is CASSRRTSGLSTDTQYF. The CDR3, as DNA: TGTGCCAGCAGCCGCAGGACTAGCGGGTTGAGCACAGATACGCAGTATTTT.

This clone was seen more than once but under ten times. This chain's CDR3 is CASSLGAAGGHSGELFF. The CDR3 DNA is TGTGCCAGCAGCCTTGGGGCAGCGGGGGGCCACTCCGGGGAGCTGTTTTTT. The chain couples TRBV11-2 to TRBJ2-2; 9 bases align to TRBD2. Germline V CDR1 and CDR2: SGHAT, FQNNGV. Trimming at V came to 5 bases and at J to 6 bases, leaving 13 bases not matched to a gene. This CDR3 spans 17 amino acids.

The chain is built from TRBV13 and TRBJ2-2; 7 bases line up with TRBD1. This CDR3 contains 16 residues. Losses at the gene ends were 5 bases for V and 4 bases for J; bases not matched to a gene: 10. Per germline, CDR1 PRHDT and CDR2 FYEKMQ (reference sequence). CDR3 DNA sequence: TGTGCCAGCAGCCTCCGACAGGGCCTCGGCACCGGGGAGCTGTTTTTT. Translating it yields CASSLRQGLGTGELFF.

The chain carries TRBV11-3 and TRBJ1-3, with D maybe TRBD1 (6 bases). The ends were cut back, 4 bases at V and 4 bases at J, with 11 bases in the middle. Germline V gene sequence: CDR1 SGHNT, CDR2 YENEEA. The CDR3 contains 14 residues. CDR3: CASSSSGTGNTIYF. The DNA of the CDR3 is TGTGCCAGCAGCTCGTCGGGGACAGGAAACACCATATATTTT.

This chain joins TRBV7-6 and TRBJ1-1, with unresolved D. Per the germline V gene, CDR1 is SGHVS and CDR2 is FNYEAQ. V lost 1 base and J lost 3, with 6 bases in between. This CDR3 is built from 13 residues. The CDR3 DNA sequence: TGTGCCAGCAGCTTAGAGGAGTACACTGAAGCTTTCTTT. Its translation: CASSLEEYTEAFF.

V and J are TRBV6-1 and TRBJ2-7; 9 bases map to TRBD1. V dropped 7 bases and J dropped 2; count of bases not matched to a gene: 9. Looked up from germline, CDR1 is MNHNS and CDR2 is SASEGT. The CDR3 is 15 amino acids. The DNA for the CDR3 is TGTGCCAGCAATCCAACAGGGGGCGAACCCTACGAGCAGTACTTC. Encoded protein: CASNPTGGEPYEQYF.

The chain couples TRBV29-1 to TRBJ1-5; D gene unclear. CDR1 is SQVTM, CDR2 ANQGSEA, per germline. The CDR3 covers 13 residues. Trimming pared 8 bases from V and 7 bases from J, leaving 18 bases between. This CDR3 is CSSLEVPGQPQHF. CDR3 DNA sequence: TGCAGCTCCCTTGAGGTCCCGGGGCAGCCCCAGCATTTT.

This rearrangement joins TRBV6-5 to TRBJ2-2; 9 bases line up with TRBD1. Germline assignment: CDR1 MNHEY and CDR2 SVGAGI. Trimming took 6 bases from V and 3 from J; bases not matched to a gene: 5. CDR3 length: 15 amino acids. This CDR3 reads CASSRGQGDTGELFF. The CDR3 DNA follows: TGTGCCAGCAGCCGGGGACAGGGAGACACCGGGGAGCTGTTTTTT.

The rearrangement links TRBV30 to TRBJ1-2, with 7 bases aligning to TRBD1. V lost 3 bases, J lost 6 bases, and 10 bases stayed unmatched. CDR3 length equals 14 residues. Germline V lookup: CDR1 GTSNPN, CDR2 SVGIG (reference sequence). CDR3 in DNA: TGTGCCTGGAGCGTACTGACAGGGAGAAATGGCTACACCTTC. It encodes CAWSVLTGRNGYTF.

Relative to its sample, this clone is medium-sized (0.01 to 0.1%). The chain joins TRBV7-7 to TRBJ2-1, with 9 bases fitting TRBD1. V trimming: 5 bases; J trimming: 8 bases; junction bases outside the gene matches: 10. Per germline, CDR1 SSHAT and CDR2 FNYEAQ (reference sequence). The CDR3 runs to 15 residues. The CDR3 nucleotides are TGTGCCAGCAGCCCCCGACGGACAGGGGTGCATGAGCAGTTCTTC. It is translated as CASSPRRTGVHEQFF.

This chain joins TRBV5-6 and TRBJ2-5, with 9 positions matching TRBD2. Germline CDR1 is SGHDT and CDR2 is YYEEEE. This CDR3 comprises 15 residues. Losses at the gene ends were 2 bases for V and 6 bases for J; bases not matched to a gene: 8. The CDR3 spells CASSFQAGGRKTQYF. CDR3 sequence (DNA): TGTGCCAGCAGCTTTCAAGCGGGGGGTAGAAAGACCCAGTACTTC.

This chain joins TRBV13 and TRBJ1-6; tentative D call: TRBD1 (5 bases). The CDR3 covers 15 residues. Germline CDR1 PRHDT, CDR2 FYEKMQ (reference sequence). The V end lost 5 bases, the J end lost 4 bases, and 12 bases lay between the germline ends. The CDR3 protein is CASSRTQGYNSPLHF. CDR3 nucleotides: TGTGCCAGCAGCCGAACCCAGGGATATAATTCACCCCTCCACTTT.

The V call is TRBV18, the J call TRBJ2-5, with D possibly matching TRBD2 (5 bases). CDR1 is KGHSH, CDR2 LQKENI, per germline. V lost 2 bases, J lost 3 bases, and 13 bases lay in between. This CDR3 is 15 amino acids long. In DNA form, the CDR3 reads TGTGCCAGCTCACCATTCACGGGGAGAGAAGAGACCCAGTACTTC. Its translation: CASSPFTGREETQYF.

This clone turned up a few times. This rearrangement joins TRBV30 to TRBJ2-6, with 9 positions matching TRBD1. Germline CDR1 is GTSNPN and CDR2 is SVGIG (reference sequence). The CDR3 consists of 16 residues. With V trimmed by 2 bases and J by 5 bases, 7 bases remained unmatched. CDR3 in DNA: TGTGCCTGGAGTACCCGGGACAGGGAATGGGCCAACGTCCTGACTTTC. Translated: CAWSTRDREWANVLTF. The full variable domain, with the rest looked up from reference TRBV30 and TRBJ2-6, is SQTIHQWPATLVQPVGSPLSLECTVEGTSNPNLYWYRQAAGRGLQLLFYSVGIGQISSEVPQNLSASRPQDRQFILSSKKLLLSDSGFYLCAWSTRDREWANVLTFGAGSRLTVL.

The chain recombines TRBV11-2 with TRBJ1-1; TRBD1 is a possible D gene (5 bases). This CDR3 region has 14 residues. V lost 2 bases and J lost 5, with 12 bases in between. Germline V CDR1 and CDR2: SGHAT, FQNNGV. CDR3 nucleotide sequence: TGTGCCAGCAGCTTAACGTCCGGGGGAACTGAAGCTTTCTTT. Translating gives CASSLTSGGTEAFF.

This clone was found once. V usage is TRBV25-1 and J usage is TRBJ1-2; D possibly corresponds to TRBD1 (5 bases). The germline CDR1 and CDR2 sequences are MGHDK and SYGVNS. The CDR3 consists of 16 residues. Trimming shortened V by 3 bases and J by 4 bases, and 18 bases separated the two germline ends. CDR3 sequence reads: CASSDSSRAVSYGYTF. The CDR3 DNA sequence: TGTGCCAGCAGTGACTCATCCAGGGCCGTATCCTATGGCTACACCTTC.

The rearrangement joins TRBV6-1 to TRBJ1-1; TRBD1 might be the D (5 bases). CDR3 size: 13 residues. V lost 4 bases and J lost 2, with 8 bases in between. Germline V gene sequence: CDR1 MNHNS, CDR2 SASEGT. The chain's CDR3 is CASSVGLNTEAFF. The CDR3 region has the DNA TGTGCCAGCAGTGTGGGGCTTAACACTGAAGCTTTCTTT.

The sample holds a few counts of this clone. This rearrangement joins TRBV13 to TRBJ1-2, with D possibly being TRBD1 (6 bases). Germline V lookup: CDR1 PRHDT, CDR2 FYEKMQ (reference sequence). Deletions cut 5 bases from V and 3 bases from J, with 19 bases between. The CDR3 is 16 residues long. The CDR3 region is CASSPNLNRADYGYTF. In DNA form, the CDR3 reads TGTGCCAGCAGCCCAAACCTAAACAGGGCCGACTATGGCTACACCTTC.

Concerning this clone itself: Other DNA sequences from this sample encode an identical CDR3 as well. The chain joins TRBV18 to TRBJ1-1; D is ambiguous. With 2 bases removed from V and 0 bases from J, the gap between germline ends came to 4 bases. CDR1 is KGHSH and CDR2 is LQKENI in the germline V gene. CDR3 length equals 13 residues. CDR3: CASSPGLNTEAFF. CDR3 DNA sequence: TGTGCCAGCTCACCAGGCCTGAACACTGAAGCTTTCTTT.

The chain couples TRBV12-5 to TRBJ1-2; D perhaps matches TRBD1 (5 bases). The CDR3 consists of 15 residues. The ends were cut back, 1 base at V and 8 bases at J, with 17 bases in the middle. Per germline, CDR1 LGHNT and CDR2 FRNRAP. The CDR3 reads CASGLGYTGSVGYTF. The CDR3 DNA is TGTGCTAGTGGTTTGGGGTATACAGGCTCAGTCGGCTACACCTTC.

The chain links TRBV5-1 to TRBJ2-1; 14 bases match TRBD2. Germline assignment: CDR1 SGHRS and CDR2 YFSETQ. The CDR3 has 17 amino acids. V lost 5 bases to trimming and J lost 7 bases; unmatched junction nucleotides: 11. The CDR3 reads CASRPRRGLAGENEQFF. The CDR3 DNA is TGCGCCAGCAGACCACGACGGGGACTAGCGGGAGAAAATGAGCAGTTCTTC.

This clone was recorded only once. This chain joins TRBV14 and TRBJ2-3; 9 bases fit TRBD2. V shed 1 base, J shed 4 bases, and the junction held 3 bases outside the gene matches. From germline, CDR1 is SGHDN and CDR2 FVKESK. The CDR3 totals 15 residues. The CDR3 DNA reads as TGTGCCAGCAGCCAAGGCGGGAGGGCCCCAGATACGCAGTATTTT. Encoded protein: CASSQGGRAPDTQYF.